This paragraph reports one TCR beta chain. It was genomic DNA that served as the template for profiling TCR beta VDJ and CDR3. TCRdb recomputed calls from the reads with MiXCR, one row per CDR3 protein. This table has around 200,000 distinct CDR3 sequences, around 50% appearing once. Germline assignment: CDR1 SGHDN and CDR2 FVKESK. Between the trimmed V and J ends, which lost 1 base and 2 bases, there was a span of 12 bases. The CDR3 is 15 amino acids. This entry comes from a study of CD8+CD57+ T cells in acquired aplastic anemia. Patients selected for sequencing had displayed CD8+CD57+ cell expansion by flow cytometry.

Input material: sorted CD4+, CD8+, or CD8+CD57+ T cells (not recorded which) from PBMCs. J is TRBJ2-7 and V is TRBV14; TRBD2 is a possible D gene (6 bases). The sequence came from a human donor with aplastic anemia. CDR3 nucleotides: TGTGCCAGCAGCCAAGTTCGGGGGTCGGCCTACGAGCAGTACTTC. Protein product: CASSQVRGSAYEQYF.